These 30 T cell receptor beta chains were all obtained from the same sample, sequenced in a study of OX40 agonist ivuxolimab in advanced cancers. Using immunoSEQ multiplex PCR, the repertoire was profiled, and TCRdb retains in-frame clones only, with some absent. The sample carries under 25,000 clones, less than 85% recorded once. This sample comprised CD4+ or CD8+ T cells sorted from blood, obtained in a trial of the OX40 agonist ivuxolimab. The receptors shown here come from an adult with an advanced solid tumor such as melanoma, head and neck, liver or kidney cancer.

CDR3 residues: CASSLVAGVQAEQFF. CDR3 bases: TGTGCCAGCAGCTTAGTAGCGGGAGTTCAGGCTGAGCAGTTCTTC. The chain combines TRBV11-2 with TRBJ2-1, with 9 bases fitting TRBD2. V lost 1 base and J lost 9; bases outside the gene matches: 7. Germline V CDR1 and CDR2: SGHAT, FQNNGV. The CDR3 loop spans 15 amino acids.

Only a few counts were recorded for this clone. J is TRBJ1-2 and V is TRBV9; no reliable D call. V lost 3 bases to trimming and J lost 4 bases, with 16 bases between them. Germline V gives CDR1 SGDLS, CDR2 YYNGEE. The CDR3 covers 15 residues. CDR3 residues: CASSAPEAVGYGYTF. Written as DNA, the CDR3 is TGTGCCAGCAGCGCCCCAGAGGCAGTTGGCTATGGCTACACCTTC.

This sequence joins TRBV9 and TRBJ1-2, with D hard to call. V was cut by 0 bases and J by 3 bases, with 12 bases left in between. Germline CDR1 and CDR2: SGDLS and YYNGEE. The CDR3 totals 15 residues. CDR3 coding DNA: TGTGCCAGCAGCGTAGAGGCAGGCCACGACTATGGCTACACCTTC. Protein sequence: CASSVEAGHDYGYTF.

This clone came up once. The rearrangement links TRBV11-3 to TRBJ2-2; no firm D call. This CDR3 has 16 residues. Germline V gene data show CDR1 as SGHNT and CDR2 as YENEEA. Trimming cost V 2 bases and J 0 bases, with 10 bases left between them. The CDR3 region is CASSLRPATNTGELFF. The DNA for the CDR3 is TGTGCCAGCAGCTTACGCCCAGCCACGAACACCGGGGAGCTGTTTTTT.

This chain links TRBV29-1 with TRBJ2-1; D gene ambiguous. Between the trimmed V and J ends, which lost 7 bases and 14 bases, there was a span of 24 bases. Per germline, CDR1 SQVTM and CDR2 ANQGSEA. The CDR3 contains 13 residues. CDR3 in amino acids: CSATGPPGDGEFF. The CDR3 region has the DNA TGCAGCGCCACCGGACCCCCCGGCGATGGGGAGTTCTTC.

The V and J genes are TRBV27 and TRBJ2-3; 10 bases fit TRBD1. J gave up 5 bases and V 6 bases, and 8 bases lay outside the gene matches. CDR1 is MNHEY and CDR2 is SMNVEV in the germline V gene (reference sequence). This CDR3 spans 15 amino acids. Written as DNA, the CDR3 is TGTGCCAGCAGCCCCGGGACAGGGGTAGTAGATACGCAGTATTTT. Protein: CASSPGTGVVDTQYF.

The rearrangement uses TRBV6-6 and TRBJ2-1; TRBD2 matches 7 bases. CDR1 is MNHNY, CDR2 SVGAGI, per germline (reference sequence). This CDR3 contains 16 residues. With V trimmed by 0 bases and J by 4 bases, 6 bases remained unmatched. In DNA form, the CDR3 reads TGTGCCAGCAGTTACTCGAGTCTAGCGGTTTACAATGAGCAGTTCTTC. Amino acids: CASSYSSLAVYNEQFF.

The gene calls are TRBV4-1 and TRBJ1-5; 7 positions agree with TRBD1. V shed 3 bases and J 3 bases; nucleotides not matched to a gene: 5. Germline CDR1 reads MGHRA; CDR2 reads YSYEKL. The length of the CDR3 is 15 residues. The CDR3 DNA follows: TGCGCCAGCAGCCATGGGGGACAGAACAATCAGCCCCAGCATTTT. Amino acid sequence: CASSHGGQNNQPQHF.

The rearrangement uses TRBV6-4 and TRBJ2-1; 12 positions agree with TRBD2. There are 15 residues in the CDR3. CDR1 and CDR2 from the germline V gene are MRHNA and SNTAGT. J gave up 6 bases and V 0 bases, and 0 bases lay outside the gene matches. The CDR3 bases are TGTGCCAGCAGTGACTCGACTAGCGGGAGCAATGAGCAGTTCTTC. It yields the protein CASSDSTSGSNEQFF.

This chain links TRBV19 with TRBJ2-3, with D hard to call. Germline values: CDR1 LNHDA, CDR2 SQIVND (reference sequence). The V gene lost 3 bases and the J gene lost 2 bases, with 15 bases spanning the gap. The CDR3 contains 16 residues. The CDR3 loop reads CASSIGLLDDTDTQYF. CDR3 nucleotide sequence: TGTGCCAGTAGTATTGGCCTTTTGGACGACACAGATACGCAGTATTTT. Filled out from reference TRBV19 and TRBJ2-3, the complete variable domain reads DGGITQSPKYLFRKEGQNVTLSCEQNLNHDAMYWYRQDPGQGLRLIYYSQIVNDFQKGDIAEGYSVSREKKESFPLTVTSAQKNPTAFYLCASSIGLLDDTDTQYFGPGTRLTVL.

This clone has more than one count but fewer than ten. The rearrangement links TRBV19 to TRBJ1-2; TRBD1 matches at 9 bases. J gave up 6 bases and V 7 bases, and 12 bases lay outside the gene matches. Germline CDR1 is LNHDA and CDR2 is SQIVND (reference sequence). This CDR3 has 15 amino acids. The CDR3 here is CASIDRDRVLNGYTF. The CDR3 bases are TGTGCCAGTATTGACCGGGACAGGGTACTTAATGGCTACACCTTC.

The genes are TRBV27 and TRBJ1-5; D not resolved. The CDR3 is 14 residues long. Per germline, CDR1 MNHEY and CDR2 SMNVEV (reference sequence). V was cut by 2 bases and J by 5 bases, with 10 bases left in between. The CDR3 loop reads CASSLLYRYQPQHF. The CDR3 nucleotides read TGTGCCAGCAGTTTACTTTACCGATATCAGCCCCAGCATTTT.

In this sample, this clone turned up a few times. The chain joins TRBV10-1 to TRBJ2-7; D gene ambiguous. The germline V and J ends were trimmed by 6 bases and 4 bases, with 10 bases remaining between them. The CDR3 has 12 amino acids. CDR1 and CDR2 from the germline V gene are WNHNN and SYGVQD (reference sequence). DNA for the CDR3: TGCGCCAGCAGCGCGAACGGGTACGAGCAGTACTTC. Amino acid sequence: CASSANGYEQYF.

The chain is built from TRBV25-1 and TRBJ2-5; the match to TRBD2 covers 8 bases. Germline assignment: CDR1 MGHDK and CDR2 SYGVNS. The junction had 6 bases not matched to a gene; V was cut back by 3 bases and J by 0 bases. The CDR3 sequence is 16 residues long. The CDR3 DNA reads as TGTGCCAGCAGTGAGGGGCCTAGCGGGTACCAAGAGACCCAGTACTTC. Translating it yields CASSEGPSGYQETQYF.

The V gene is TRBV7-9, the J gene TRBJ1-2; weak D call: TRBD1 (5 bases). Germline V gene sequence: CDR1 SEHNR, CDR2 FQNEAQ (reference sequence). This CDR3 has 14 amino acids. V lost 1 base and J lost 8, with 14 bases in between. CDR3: CASSLEGGAWGYTF. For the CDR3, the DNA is TGTGCCAGCAGCTTAGAGGGAGGGGCCTGGGGCTACACCTTC.

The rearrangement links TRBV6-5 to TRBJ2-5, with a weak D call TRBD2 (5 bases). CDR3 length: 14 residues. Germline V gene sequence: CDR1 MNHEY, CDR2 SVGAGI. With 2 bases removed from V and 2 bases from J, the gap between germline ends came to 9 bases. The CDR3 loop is CASSYEGSQETQYF. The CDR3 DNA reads TGTGCCAGCAGTTACGAGGGATCTCAAGAGACCCAGTACTTC.

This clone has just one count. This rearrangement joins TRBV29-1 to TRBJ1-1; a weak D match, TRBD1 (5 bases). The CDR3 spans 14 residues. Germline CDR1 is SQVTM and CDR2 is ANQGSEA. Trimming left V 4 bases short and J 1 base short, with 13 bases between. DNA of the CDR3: TGCAGCGTTGCGAGGGGCAATAGGAACACTGAAGCTTTCTTT. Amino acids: CSVARGNRNTEAFF.

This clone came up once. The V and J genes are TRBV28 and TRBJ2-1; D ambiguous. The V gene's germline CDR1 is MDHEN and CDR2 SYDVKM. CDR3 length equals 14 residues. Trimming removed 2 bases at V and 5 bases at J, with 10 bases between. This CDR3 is CASSLGLRDNEQFF. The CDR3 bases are TGTGCCAGCAGTTTAGGGCTTCGAGACAATGAGCAGTTCTTC. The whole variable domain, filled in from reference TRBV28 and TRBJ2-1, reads DVKVTQSSRYLVKRTGEKVFLECVQDMDHENMFWYRQDPGLGLRLIYFSYDVKMKEKGDIPEGYSVSREKKERFSLILESASTNQTSMYLCASSLGLRDNEQFFGPGTRLTVL.

CDR3 in amino acids: CASSRDSHTEAFF. CDR3 DNA: TGTGCCAGCAGTAGAGACAGTCACACTGAAGCTTTCTTT. The V call is TRBV27, the J call TRBJ1-1; perhaps TRBD1 as D (5 bases). V lost 5 bases, J lost 3 bases, and 10 bases lay in between. CDR1 is MNHEY, CDR2 SMNVEV, per germline (reference sequence). This CDR3 is 13 amino acids long.

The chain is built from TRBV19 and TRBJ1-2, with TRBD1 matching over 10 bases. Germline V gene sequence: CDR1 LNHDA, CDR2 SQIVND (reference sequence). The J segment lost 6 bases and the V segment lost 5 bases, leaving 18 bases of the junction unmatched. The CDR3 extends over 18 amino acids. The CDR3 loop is CASSLLPGQGTRSDGYTF. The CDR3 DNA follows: TGTGCCAGTAGTCTTCTCCCGGGACAGGGGACCCGTTCGGATGGCTACACCTTC.

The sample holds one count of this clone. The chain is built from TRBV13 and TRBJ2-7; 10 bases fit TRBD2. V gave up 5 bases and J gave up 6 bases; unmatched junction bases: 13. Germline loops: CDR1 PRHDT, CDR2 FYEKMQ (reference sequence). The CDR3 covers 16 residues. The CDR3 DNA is TGTGCCAGCAGCCCACCAAGCGGGGGGGCAATCGGCGAGCAGTACTTC. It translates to CASSPPSGGAIGEQYF.

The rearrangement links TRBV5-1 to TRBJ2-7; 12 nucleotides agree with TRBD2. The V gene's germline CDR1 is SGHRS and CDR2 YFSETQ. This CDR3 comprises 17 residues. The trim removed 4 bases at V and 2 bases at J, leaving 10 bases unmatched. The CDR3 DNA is TGCGCCAGCAGCGACGGGACTAGCGGGTTTAAGGCCTACGAGCAGTACTTC. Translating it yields CASSDGTSGFKAYEQYF.

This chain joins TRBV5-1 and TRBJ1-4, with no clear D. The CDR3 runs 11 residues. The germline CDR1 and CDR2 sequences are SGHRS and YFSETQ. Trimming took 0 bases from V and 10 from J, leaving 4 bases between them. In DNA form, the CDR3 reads TGCGCCAGCAGCTTGGGGGGAAAACTGTTTTTT. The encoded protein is CASSLGGKLFF. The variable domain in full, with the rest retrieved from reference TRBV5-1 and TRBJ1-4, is KAGVTQTPRYLIKTRGQQVTLSCSPISGHRSVSWYQQTPGQGLQFLFEYFSETQRNKGNFPGRFSGRQFSNSRSEMNVSTLELGDSALYLCASSLGGKLFFGSGTQLSVL.

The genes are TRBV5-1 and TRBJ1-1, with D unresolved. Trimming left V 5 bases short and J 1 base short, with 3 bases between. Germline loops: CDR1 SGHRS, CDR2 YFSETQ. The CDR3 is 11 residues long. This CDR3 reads CASSANTEAFF. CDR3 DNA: TGCGCCAGCAGTGCGAACACTGAAGCTTTCTTT.

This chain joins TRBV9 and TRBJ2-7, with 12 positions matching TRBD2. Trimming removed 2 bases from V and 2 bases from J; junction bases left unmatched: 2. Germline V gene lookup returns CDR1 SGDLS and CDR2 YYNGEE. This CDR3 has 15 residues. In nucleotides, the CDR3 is TGTGCCAGCAGCGTTCTAGCGGGAGGGGCCTACGAGCAGTACTTC. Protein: CASSVLAGGAYEQYF.

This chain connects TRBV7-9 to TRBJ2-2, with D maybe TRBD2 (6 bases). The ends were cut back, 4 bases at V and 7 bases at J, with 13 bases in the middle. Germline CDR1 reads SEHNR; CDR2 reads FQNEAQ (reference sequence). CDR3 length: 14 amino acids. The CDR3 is CASSSARENGELFF. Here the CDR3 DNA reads TGTGCCAGCAGCTCCGCTCGGGAGAACGGGGAGCTGTTTTTT. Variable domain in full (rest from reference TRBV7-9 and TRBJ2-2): DTGVSQNPRHKITKRGQNVTFRCDPISEHNRLYWYRQTLGQGPEFLTYFQNEAQLEKSRLLSDRFSAERPKGSFSTLEIQRTEQGDSAMYLCASSSARENGELFFGEGSRLTVL.

The CDR3 DNA reads as TGTGCCAGCAGCATAGGAACTAGCGGCTACAATGAGCAGTTCTTC. Amino acid sequence: CASSIGTSGYNEQFF. The rearrangement uses TRBV5-6 and TRBJ2-1; TRBD2 matches at 8 bases. The CDR3 is 15 amino acids. Trimming took 4 bases from V and 3 from J; bases not matched to a gene: 6. CDR1 and CDR2 (germline): SGHDT, YYEEEE.

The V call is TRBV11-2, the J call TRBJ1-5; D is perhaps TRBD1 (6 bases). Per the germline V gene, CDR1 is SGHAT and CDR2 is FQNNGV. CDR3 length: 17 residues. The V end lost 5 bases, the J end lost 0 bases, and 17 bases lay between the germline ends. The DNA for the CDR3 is TGTGCCAGCAGCCCACACCACGGGACACCTAGCAATCAGCCCCAGCATTTT. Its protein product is CASSPHHGTPSNQPQHF.

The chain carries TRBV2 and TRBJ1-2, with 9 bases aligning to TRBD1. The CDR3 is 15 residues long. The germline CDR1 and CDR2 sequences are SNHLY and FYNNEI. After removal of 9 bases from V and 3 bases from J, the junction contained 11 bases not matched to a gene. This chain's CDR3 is CARGDRANEDYGYTF. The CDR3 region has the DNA TGTGCCAGGGGGGACAGGGCGAATGAAGACTATGGCTACACCTTC.

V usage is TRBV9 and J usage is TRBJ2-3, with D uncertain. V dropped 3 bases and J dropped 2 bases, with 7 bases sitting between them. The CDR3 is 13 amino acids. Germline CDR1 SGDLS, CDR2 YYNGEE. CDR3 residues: CASSALLTDTQYF. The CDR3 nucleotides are TGTGCCAGCAGCGCCCTTCTCACAGATACGCAGTATTTT.